A selection of T cell receptor beta chains follows, all from one sample in a study of blood T cell repertoires in COVID-19. The repertoire was sequenced with immunoSEQ multiplex PCR; TCRdb's copy has only in-frame clones and lacks some. The sample carries 150,000 to 200,000 clones, about 89% recorded once. The sequenced sample consisted of peripheral blood. Receptors were obtained from a man in his 70s with acute or convalescent COVID-19. Each CDR3 is given with its conserved first and last residue.

V	J	CDR3
TRBV7-3	TRBJ1-1	CASSLTRDSEAFF
TRBV6-2/TRBV6-3	TRBJ1-6	CASSYDLQGNSPLHF
TRBV4-3	TRBJ2-3	CASSQDGLAGITDTQYF
TRBV5-6	TRBJ1-2	CASSLALLNAGGYTF
TRBV18	TRBJ2-7	CASSTTGTSYEQYF
TRBV5-5	TRBJ1-4	CASSSTGTGGNEKLFF
TRBV7-8	TRBJ2-5	CASSARTVKETQYF
TRBV4-3	TRBJ2-2	CASSQEHSLTGELFF
TRBV7-2	TRBJ1-1	CASSLVGAQSEAFF
TRBV10-3	TRBJ1-4	CAISEPQTGVEKLFF
TRBV5-1	TRBJ1-1	CASRKTGEDTEAFF
TRBV30	TRBJ1-4	CAWTNNEKLFF
TRBV15	TRBJ1-4	CATSQRTGGGVEKLFF
TRBV7-3	TRBJ2-2	CASSFAGTNTGELFF
TRBV2	TRBJ1-5	CASSGTGGQPQHF
TRBV5-4	TRBJ2-7	CASGAGSYEQYF
TRBV15	TRBJ2-2	CATSSAIGLAGPNTGELFF
TRBV18	TRBJ1-3	CASSPMGTGASGNTIYF
TRBV7-8	TRBJ2-7	CASSVLTGTPRGEQYF
TRBV7-9	TRBJ2-3	CASSPSTDTQYF
TRBV5-1	TRBJ1-1	CASSLTGGGTEAFF
TRBV24-1	TRBJ2-3	CATSDPQRAGSTDTQYF
TRBV7-8	TRBJ2-1	CASSPSAGASYNEQFF
TRBV5-6	TRBJ1-1	CASSFPYRGRTEAFF
TRBV25-1	TRBJ2-1	CASSDLDSPPYNEQFF
TRBV9	TRBJ2-3	CASSVDGRWNTDTQYF
TRBV15	TRBJ2-5	CATSRRQGGETQYF
TRBV7-9	TRBJ2-3	CASKDLATDTQYF
TRBV19	TRBJ1-1	CASSLRQGARPEAFF
TRBV27	TRBJ2-7	CASSLSPGASSYEQYF
TRBV29-1	TRBJ2-7	CSVVGGGTEQYF
TRBV28	TRBJ2-7	CASSPFSYEQYF
TRBV5-1	TRBJ2-1	CASFESSYNEQFF
TRBV5-1	TRBJ2-7	CASSSGSTYEQYF
TRBV5-1	TRBJ2-7	CASSWGGTSGYEQYF
TRBV11-3	TRBJ2-4	CASSFGRGTQNIQYF
TRBV27	TRBJ2-1	CATQDSSYNEQFF
TRBV4-1	TRBJ2-1	CASSQDGELWNEQFF
TRBV14	TRBJ1-2	CASSHWTAYGYTF
TRBV2	TRBJ2-7	CASTLRLQSSYEQYF
TRBV9	TRBJ2-2	CASSARTGAGELFF
TRBV29-1	TRBJ2-7	CSFIGLSYEQYF
TRBV4-1	TRBJ1-4	CASSLLGQTNEKLFF
TRBV6-5	TRBJ1-6	CASGAGWNSPLHF
TRBV28	TRBJ2-2	CASGTTGELFF
TRBV6-5	TRBJ1-5	CASRDSFSNQPQHF
TRBV7-3	TRBJ2-1	CASSLQREGPPVF
TRBV6-5	TRBJ2-7	CASRMGQGYEQYF